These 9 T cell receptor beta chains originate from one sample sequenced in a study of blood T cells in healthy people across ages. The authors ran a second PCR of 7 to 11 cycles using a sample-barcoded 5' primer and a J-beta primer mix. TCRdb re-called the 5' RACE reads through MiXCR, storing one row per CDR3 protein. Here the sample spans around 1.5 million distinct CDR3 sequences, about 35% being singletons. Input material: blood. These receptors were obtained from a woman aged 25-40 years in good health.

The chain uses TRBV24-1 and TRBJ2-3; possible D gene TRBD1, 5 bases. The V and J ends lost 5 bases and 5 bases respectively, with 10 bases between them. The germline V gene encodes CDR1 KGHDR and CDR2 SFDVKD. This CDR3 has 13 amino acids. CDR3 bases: TGTGCCACCAGTGTTACAAGGGGAGATACGCAGTATTTT. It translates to CATSVTRGDTQYF.

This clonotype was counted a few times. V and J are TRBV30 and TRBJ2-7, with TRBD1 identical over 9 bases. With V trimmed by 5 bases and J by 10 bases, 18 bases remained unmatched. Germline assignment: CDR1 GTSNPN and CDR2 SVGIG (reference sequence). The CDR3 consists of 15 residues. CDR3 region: CAWAYSRTGELSQYF. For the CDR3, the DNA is TGTGCCTGGGCCTATTCCCGGACAGGGGAACTTTCTCAGTACTTC.

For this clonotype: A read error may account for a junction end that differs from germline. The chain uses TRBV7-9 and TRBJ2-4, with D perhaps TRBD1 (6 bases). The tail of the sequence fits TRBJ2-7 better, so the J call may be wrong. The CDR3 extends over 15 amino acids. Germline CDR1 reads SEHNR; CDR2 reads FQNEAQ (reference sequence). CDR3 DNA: TGTGCCGGCAGCCCGTCGGTCACAGGGAGCTACGAGCAGTACTTC. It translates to CAGSPSVTGSYEQYF.

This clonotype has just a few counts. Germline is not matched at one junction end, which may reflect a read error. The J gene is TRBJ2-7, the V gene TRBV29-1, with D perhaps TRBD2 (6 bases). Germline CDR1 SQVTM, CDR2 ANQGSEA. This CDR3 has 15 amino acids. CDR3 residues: CNVEDRRGRTYEQYF. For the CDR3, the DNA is TGCAACGTTGAAGATCGGCGGGGAAGGACCTACGAGCAGTACTTC.

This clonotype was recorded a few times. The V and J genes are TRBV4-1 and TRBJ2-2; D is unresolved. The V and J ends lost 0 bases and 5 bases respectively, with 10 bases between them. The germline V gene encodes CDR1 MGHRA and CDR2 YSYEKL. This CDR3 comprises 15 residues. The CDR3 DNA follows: TGCGCCAGCAGCCAAGAATTAGCATGGACCGGGGAGCTGTTTTTT. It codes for CASSQELAWTGELFF.

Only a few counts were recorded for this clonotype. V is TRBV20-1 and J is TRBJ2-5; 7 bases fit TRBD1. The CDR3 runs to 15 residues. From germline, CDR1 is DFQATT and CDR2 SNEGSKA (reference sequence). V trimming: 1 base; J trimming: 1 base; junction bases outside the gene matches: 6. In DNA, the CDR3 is TGCAGTGCTAGAGGAAGACAGGGCTTCCAAGAGACCCAGTACTTC. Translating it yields CSARGRQGFQETQYF.

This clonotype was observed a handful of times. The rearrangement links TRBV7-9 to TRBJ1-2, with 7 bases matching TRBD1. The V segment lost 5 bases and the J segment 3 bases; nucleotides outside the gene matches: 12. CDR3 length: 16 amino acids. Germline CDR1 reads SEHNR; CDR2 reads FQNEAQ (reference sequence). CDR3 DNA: TGTGCCAGCAGCCTCCCGGGGGACAGAGCGGACTATGGCTACACCTTC. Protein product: CASSLPGDRADYGYTF.

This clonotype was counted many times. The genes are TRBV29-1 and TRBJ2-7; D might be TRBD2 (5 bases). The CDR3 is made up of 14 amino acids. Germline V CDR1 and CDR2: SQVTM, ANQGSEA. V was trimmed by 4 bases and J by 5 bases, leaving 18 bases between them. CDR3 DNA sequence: TGCAGCGTTGTACGACTAAGACCCGAGGACGAGCAGTACTTC. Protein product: CSVVRLRPEDEQYF.

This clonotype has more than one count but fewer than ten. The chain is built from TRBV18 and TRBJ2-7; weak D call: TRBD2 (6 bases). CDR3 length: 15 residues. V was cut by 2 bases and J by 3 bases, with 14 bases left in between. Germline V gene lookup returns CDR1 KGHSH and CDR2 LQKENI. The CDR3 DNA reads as TGTGCCAGCTCACCAACCCAGCGGGTCGGCTACGAGCAGTACTTC. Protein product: CASSPTQRVGYEQYF.